These T cell receptor beta chains were read from a single sample in a study of CXCR3-negative and CXCR3-positive naive CD8 T cells. TCRdb derives one entry per CDR3 protein from the 5' RACE reads, leaving out DNA. The record lists 75,000 to 100,000 distinct CDR3 sequences, of which the ten most abundant hold 0.95% to 1.4%. The sequenced sample consisted of naive CXCR3+ CD8+ T cells from blood. These receptors were taken from a human donor in good health. Some clones in this sample may be carry-over from other donors' samples. CDR3s include the opening cysteine and the closing phenylalanine or tryptophan.

len	j_gene	v_gene	CDR3aa
13	TRBJ1-1	TRBV3-1	CASSHRHVTEAFF
11	TRBJ2-5	TRBV12-3/TRBV12-4	CASRLLETQYF
13	TRBJ1-2	TRBV28	CASTLPGGAGYTF
13	TRBJ1-1	TRBV7-3	CASSLYRDTEAFF
12	TRBJ2-7	TRBV7-9	CASSTREYEQYF
13	TRBJ2-7	TRBV5-1	CASSPALTYEQYF
13	TRBJ1-6	TRBV27	CASSVHRASPLHF
15	TRBJ1-5	TRBV29-1	CSVSGATDSNQPQHF
16	TRBJ2-7	TRBV4-1	CASSPLGAGVSYEQYF
13	TRBJ2-3	TRBV29-1	CSVAGERIDTQYF
15	TRBJ2-7	TRBV20-1	CSARDLDRSSYVQYF
16	TRBJ2-3	TRBV5-5	CASSFGGSPSTDTQYF
15	TRBJ2-1	TRBV7-2	CASSLGWSSYNEQFF
18	TRBJ2-1	TRBV5-8	CASSQGLAGGPSYNEQFF
16	TRBJ1-6	TRBV4-3	CASSQGRTGANSPLHF
15	TRBJ2-1	TRBV19	CASSIGGPLYNEQFF
12	TRBJ2-1	TRBV29-1	CSVTPGANEQFF
14	TRBJ2-1	TRBV7-9	CASSGDRINNEQFF
15	TRBJ2-7	TRBV7-9	CASSPEPGEFHEQYF
15	TRBJ2-2	TRBV7-6	CASSFGLAGTGELFF
14	TRBJ2-7	TRBV20-1	CSVRPGTSGSEQYF
16	TRBJ2-6	TRBV29-1	CSVFRTGSSGANVLTF
14	TRBJ1-1	TRBV4-1	CASSQGTQYTEAFF
15	TRBJ1-2	TRBV28	CASSLRPTGTDGYTF
18	TRBJ2-1	TRBV20-1	CSARPGTSGGRLQAEQFF
15	TRBJ1-2	TRBV20-1	CSARKPGNYNYGYTF
17	TRBJ2-1	TRBV7-2	CASCAASGGVKYNEQFF
14	TRBJ2-5	TRBV7-8	CASSRTGGEETQYF
14	TRBJ2-7	TRBV7-8	CASSVAGTTYEQYF
14	TRBJ2-7	TRBV7-6	CASSSGTGNYEQYF
13	TRBJ2-5	TRBV29-1	CSVGTGYQETQYF
16	TRBJ2-3	TRBV28	CASSPLAGGPADTQYF
15	TRBJ2-7	TRBV4-2	CASSQARAGGYEQYF
12	TRBJ2-7	TRBV6-5	CASTGQGYEQYF
14	TRBJ2-1	TRBV11-3	CASSLPGGSNEQFF
16	TRBJ2-2	TRBV4-2	CASSQELRTNTGELFF
18	TRBJ2-3	TRBV3-1	CASSQDREGRTSTDTQYF
15	TRBJ2-1	TRBV7-9	CASSQAPSSYNEQFF
12	TRBJ2-7	TRBV4-1	CASSQDADEQYF
19	TRBJ1-2	TRBV7-8	CASSLHSGTLADYNYGYTF
14	TRBJ2-7	TRBV5-1	CASSPIDTGYEQYF
13	TRBJ1-5	TRBV12-3/TRBV12-4	CASSGSGNQPQHF
15	TRBJ2-1	TRBV27	CASSLRGGLYNEQFF
14	TRBJ2-7	TRBV7-2	CASSLAGGPYEQYF
17	TRBJ2-3	TRBV6-2/TRBV6-3	CASSYSFTHGGTDTQYF
14	TRBJ1-2	TRBV4-1	CASSQDPHTDGYTF